Listed below are T cell receptor beta chains from one sample, sequenced in a study of CD8 T cells in acute hepatitis C reinfection. Profiling relied on immunoSEQ multiplex PCR, and the TCRdb table lists in-frame clones only, not all of them. The repertoire has approximately 41,000 clones, around nine tenths of them found once; the top ten carry 0.5% to 0.65%. The sequenced material came from naive CD8+ T cells from PBMCs. The receptors originated from a man younger than 40 with chronic hepatitis C. The CDR3 runs from the conserved cysteine through the conserved F or W. A D gene is named only where the DNA matches it firmly. Only part of the rows carry a size: once, few, many, or a class if the clone is expanded.

J: TRBJ1-4; D: -; size: -; V: TRBV2; CDR3: CASSRSQEISNEKLFF; DNA: TGTGCCAGCAGCAGGAGTCAGGAGATTTCTAATGAAAAACTGTTTTTT
J: TRBJ2-7; D: -; size: -; V: TRBV7-6; CDR3: CASSARDGAYEQYF; DNA: TGTGCCAGCAGCGCACGGGACGGGGCCTACGAGCAGTACTTC
J: TRBJ1-2; D: -; size: -; V: TRBV6-1; CDR3: CASSEGSWANYGYTF; DNA: TGTGCCAGCAGTGAAGGTAGTTGGGCTAACTATGGCTACACCTTC
J: TRBJ2-7; D: -; size: -; V: TRBV29-1; CDR3: CSVVGGAHEQYF; DNA: TGCAGCGTTGTGGGGGGGGCCCACGAGCAGTACTTC
J: TRBJ1-6; D: -; size: -; V: TRBV18; CDR3: CASSTRSYNSPLHF; DNA: TGTGCCAGCTCAACACGCTCCTATAATTCACCCCTCCACTTT
J: TRBJ2-7; D: TRBD1; size: -; V: TRBV4-1; CDR3: CASSHGDSYEQYF; DNA: TGCGCCAGCAGCCATGGGGACAGCTACGAGCAGTACTTC
J: TRBJ1-3; D: -; size: -; V: TRBV9; CDR3: CASSVEGSSGNTIYF; DNA: TGTGCCAGCAGCGTAGAGGGAAGCTCTGGAAACACCATATATTTT
J: TRBJ2-1; D: TRBD2; size: -; V: TRBV6-1; CDR3: CASSVLAGGNEQFF; DNA: TGTGCCAGCAGTGTCCTAGCGGGAGGGAATGAGCAGTTCTTC
J: TRBJ1-1; D: -; size: -; V: TRBV4-1; CDR3: CASSQIDLNTEAFF; DNA: TGCGCCAGCAGCCAAATTGACCTGAACACTGAAGCTTTCTTT
J: TRBJ2-1; D: -; size: -; V: TRBV19; CDR3: CASSIFSGGKNNEQFF; DNA: TGTGCCAGTAGTATCTTTTCGGGCGGGAAGAACAATGAGCAGTTCTTC
J: TRBJ1-6; D: -; size: few; V: TRBV30; CDR3: CAWSVQGSPLHF; DNA: TGTGCCTGGAGTGTACAGGGCTCACCCCTCCACTTT
J: TRBJ1-2; D: -; size: -; V: TRBV6-5; CDR3: CASSYSESGTRGYTF; DNA: TGTGCCAGCAGTTACTCGGAATCCGGGACGAGGGGCTACACCTTC
J: TRBJ1-6; D: -; size: few; V: TRBV19; CDR3: CASSMRDSYNSPLHF; DNA: TGTGCCAGTAGTATGCGGGACTCCTATAATTCACCCCTCCACTTT
J: TRBJ1-1; D: -; size: -; V: TRBV5-4; CDR3: CASRVGTTEAFF; DNA: TGTGCCAGCAGGGTTGGGACCACTGAAGCTTTCTTT
J: TRBJ1-6; D: TRBD1; size: -; V: TRBV2; CDR3: CASSGQGAFSPLHF; DNA: TGTGCCAGCAGTGGGCAGGGGGCTTTCTCACCCCTCCACTTT
J: TRBJ2-3; D: -; size: -; V: TRBV27; CDR3: CASSPYGSADTQYF; DNA: TGTGCCAGCAGTCCCTACGGGAGTGCTGATACGCAGTATTTT
J: TRBJ2-2; D: -; size: -; V: TRBV13; CDR3: CASSPRGRFANTGELFF; DNA: TGTGCCAGCAGCCCAAGGGGCAGGTTTGCGAACACCGGGGAGCTGTTTTTT
J: TRBJ1-4; D: -; size: -; V: TRBV14; CDR3: CASSQTGRIFDEKLFF; DNA: TGTGCCAGCAGCCAGACGGGACGGATCTTTGATGAAAAACTGTTTTTT
J: TRBJ2-5; D: TRBD2; size: -; V: TRBV27; CDR3: CASSPHMAGVKETQYF; DNA: TGTGCCAGCAGTCCCCATATGGCGGGAGTAAAAGAGACCCAGTACTTC
J: TRBJ1-3; D: -; size: -; V: TRBV2; CDR3: CASKPTRVGGNTIYF; DNA: TGTGCCAGTAAACCCACCCGGGTGGGAGGAAACACCATATATTTT
J: TRBJ1-1; D: -; size: -; V: TRBV9; CDR3: CASSVEGGEAFF; DNA: TGTGCCAGCAGCGTAGAAGGGGGTGAAGCTTTCTTT
J: TRBJ2-7; D: -; size: once; V: TRBV4-1; CDR3: CASSPHPDRTTYEQYF; DNA: TGCGCCAGCAGCCCCCACCCCGACAGGACTACCTACGAGCAGTACTTC
J: TRBJ2-3; D: -; size: -; V: TRBV5-6; CDR3: CASSLGREGGTDTQYF; DNA: TGTGCCAGCAGCTTGGGACGGGAAGGAGGAACAGATACGCAGTATTTT
J: TRBJ1-1; D: TRBD1; size: -; V: TRBV9; CDR3: CASSVGQGEEAFF; DNA: TGTGCCAGCAGCGTAGGACAGGGGGAAGAAGCTTTCTTT
J: TRBJ1-6; D: TRBD1; size: -; V: TRBV4-1; CDR3: CASSPGQGYNSPLHF; DNA: TGCGCCAGCAGCCCCGGACAGGGGTATAATTCACCCCTCCACTTT
J: TRBJ1-2; D: TRBD1; size: -; V: TRBV27; CDR3: CASSFIFGQGHYGYTF; DNA: TGTGCCAGCAGTTTCATCTTCGGACAGGGCCACTATGGCTACACCTTC
J: TRBJ2-3; D: -; size: -; V: TRBV27; CDR3: CASSLSRGNTQYF; DNA: TGTGCCAGCAGTTTATCGCGGGGTAATACGCAGTATTTT
J: TRBJ1-4; D: -; size: -; V: TRBV7-9; CDR3: CASSSDRTTNEKLFF; DNA: TGTGCCAGCAGCTCCGACCGAACAACTAATGAAAAACTGTTTTTT
J: TRBJ1-2; D: TRBD1; size: -; V: TRBV4-1; CDR3: CASSQVSVGQGEGYTF; DNA: TGCGCCAGCAGCCAAGTGTCGGTAGGACAGGGAGAAGGCTACACCTTC
J: TRBJ2-7; D: -; size: once; V: TRBV13; CDR3: CASSLGRDSPYEQYF; DNA: TGTGCCAGCAGCTTAGGCCGGGACTCTCCCTACGAGCAGTACTTC
J: TRBJ2-2; D: -; size: -; V: TRBV6-1; CDR3: CASSYDLSGELFF; DNA: TGTGCCAGCAGTTATGACCTCTCCGGGGAGCTGTTTTTT
J: TRBJ2-5; D: -; size: -; V: TRBV23-1; CDR3: CASSQSLTSGTQYF; DNA: TGCGCCAGCAGTCAATCGCTGACGAGCGGGACCCAGTACTTC
J: TRBJ1-1; D: TRBD1; size: -; V: TRBV6-6; CDR3: CASRKGTVLSTEAFF; DNA: TGTGCCAGCAGGAAAGGGACAGTTTTAAGCACTGAAGCTTTCTTT
J: TRBJ2-1; D: -; size: -; V: TRBV19; CDR3: CASSGTAAYNEQFF; DNA: TGTGCCAGTAGTGGGACGGCGGCCTACAATGAGCAGTTCTTC
J: TRBJ2-7; D: TRBD1; size: -; V: TRBV27; CDR3: CASSDRGKTYEQYF; DNA: TGTGCCAGCAGTGACAGGGGTAAGACTTACGAGCAGTACTTC
J: TRBJ1-1; D: -; size: -; V: TRBV13; CDR3: CASSLKGSGTEAFF; DNA: TGTGCCAGCAGCTTAAAGGGAAGCGGCACTGAAGCTTTCTTT
J: TRBJ1-2; D: TRBD1; size: -; V: TRBV4-1; CDR3: CASSFRDREGYTF; DNA: TGCGCCAGCAGCTTTCGGGACAGGGAAGGCTACACCTTC
J: TRBJ2-1; D: -; size: -; V: TRBV12-5; CDR3: CASGGVAVAETYNEQFF; DNA: TGTGCTAGTGGGGGGGTCGCAGTAGCGGAAACCTACAATGAGCAGTTCTTC
J: TRBJ2-1; D: TRBD2; size: -; V: TRBV9; CDR3: CASSVGVSGGGPGNEQFF; DNA: TGTGCCAGCAGCGTAGGCGTTAGCGGGGGGGGGCCCGGGAATGAGCAGTTCTTC
J: TRBJ2-1; D: TRBD2; size: -; V: TRBV6-5; CDR3: CASRTGTSGNNEQFF; DNA: TGTGCCAGCAGGACCGGGACTAGCGGGAACAATGAGCAGTTCTTC
J: TRBJ2-5; D: -; size: once; V: TRBV5-6; CDR3: CASSWPALGTEETQYF; DNA: TGTGCCAGCAGCTGGCCCGCCTTGGGCACAGAAGAGACCCAGTACTTC
J: TRBJ1-3; D: TRBD1; size: -; V: TRBV12-5; CDR3: CASGSQQTGSNTIYF; DNA: TGTGCTAGTGGTAGCCAACAGACAGGGTCTAACACCATATATTTT
J: TRBJ1-3; D: -; size: once; V: TRBV25-1; CDR3: CAGGTGNTIYF; DNA: TGTGCGGGAGGGACTGGAAACACCATATATTTT
J: TRBJ1-2; D: -; size: -; V: TRBV7-9; CDR3: CASSEGGSGFDYGYTF; DNA: TGTGCCAGCAGCGAAGGGGGTTCGGGGTTTGACTATGGCTACACCTTC
J: TRBJ2-2; D: TRBD1; size: -; V: TRBV7-3; CDR3: CASSQGVGELFF; DNA: TGTGCCAGCAGCCAGGGGGTCGGGGAGCTGTTTTTT
J: TRBJ1-2; D: -; size: few; V: TRBV13; CDR3: CASSSGQYNYGYTF; DNA: TGTGCCAGCAGCTCCGGACAGTACAACTATGGCTACACCTTC